The 12 T cell receptor beta chains below come from one sample, sequenced in a study of human T cells and chemical hapten exposure. TCRdb re-called the 5' RACE reads through MiXCR, storing one row per CDR3 protein. The table lists under 150,000 distinct CDR3 sequences, approximately 19% of them singletons, with around 2.7% in the top ten. The authors extracted total RNA from unfractionated whole blood. These receptor sequences come from a human donor in good health.

This clonotype was observed a handful of times. V is TRBV30 and J is TRBJ2-1; 11 positions agree with TRBD2. In germline, CDR1 is GTSNPN, CDR2 SVGIG (reference sequence). The CDR3 has 14 residues. Trimming took 5 bases from V and 5 from J; bases not matched to a gene: 5. CDR3 in DNA: TGTGCCTGGGGGCCGGGACTAGCGGACAATGAGCAGTTCTTC. Its protein is CAWGPGLADNEQFF.

The chain combines TRBV29-1 with TRBJ2-1, with TRBD2 as a possible D gene (6 bases). Trimming removed 1 base from V and 3 bases from J, with 7 bases in between. The CDR3 length is 13 residues. The germline V gene has CDR1 SQVTM and CDR2 ANQGSEA. CDR3 DNA: TGCAGCGTTGAAGGCGGGAACTACAATGAGCAGTTCTTC. Translating gives CSVEGGNYNEQFF.

This clonotype was observed a few times. The chain uses TRBV2 and TRBJ2-1, with D maybe TRBD2 (5 bases). Trimming took off 8 bases at V and 12 bases at J, with 11 bases between the two ends. Germline V CDR1 and CDR2: SNHLY, FYNNEI. CDR3 length: 10 residues. CDR3 sequence (DNA): TGTGCCAGCGAAGGACGGGGGCAGTTCTTC. Translating gives CASEGRGQFF.

This clonotype has only a few counts. The chain uses TRBV12-3 or TRBV12-4 and TRBJ2-7; D may be TRBD1 (5 bases). V dropped 4 bases and J dropped 3 bases, with 10 bases sitting between them. There are 13 residues in the CDR3. In DNA form, the CDR3 reads TGTGCCAGCAGTTCAGGCAGGGACTACGAGCAGTACTTC. The encoded protein is CASSSGRDYEQYF.

This clonotype has a handful of counts. The rearrangement joins TRBV6-5 to TRBJ2-4; 10 bases are shared with TRBD1. V was clipped by 4 bases and J by 3 bases; unmatched bases: 6. The length of the CDR3 is 16 residues. Germline CDR1 MNHEY, CDR2 SVGAGI. CDR3 amino acids: CASSSRTGGGKNIQYF. The CDR3, as DNA: TGTGCCAGCAGTTCGCGGACAGGGGGGGGCAAAAACATTCAGTACTTC.

This clonotype was recorded a few times. The chain couples TRBV2 to TRBJ2-3; the match to TRBD2 covers 10 bases. The J segment lost 4 bases and the V segment lost 3 bases, leaving 4 bases of the junction unmatched. The CDR3 covers 15 residues. Germline-derived CDR1 and CDR2 are SNHLY and FYNNEI. The chain's CDR3 is CASSESLAGADTQYF. The CDR3 region has the DNA TGTGCCAGCAGTGAGAGCCTAGCGGGAGCAGATACGCAGTATTTT.

This sequence joins TRBV13 and TRBJ2-6, with 11 positions matching TRBD1. The germline gives CDR1 PRHDT, CDR2 FYEKMQ (reference sequence). Trimming cost V 5 bases and J 2 bases; bases outside gene matches: 2. This CDR3 contains 16 residues. The CDR3 sequence: CASSRTGGAGANVLTF. CDR3 coding DNA: TGTGCCAGCAGCAGGACAGGGGGCGCTGGGGCCAACGTCCTGACTTTC.

The V call is TRBV30, the J call TRBJ2-7; no firm D call. V lost 1 base and J lost 3, with 7 bases in between. Per the germline V gene, CDR1 is GTSNPN and CDR2 is SVGIG (reference sequence). This CDR3 comprises 12 residues. The CDR3 loop is CAWSAVRYEQYF. In DNA, the CDR3 is TGTGCCTGGAGTGCTGTCCGCTACGAGCAGTACTTC.

The chain combines TRBV12-3 or TRBV12-4 with TRBJ2-1; 7 bases match TRBD2. This CDR3 has 14 amino acids. Trimming removed 1 base from V and 7 bases from J; junction bases left unmatched: 4. The CDR3 is CASSLVGGRNEQFF. The CDR3 nucleotides are TGTGCCAGCAGTTTAGTGGGAGGGCGGAATGAGCAGTTCTTC.

This chain uses TRBV5-1 with TRBJ1-1; possible D gene TRBD1, 6 bases. V was shortened by 4 bases and J by 1 base, with 14 bases between the two germline ends. Germline CDR1 reads SGHRS; CDR2 reads YFSETQ. The CDR3 runs to 15 residues. CDR3 residues: CASSTRQATNTEAFF. Written as DNA, the CDR3 is TGCGCCAGCAGCACGCGACAGGCAACGAACACTGAAGCTTTCTTT.

This clonotype came up a few times. The chain uses TRBV5-1 and TRBJ2-7; 7 nucleotides agree with TRBD1. V trimming: 1 base; J trimming: 6 bases; junction bases outside the gene matches: 16. Germline values: CDR1 SGHRS, CDR2 YFSETQ. This CDR3 has 17 amino acids. CDR3 bases: TGCGCCAGCAGCTTGACCCCTCCGGGACAGTCAGCGAGCGAGCAGTACTTC. Encoded protein: CASSLTPPGQSASEQYF.

V is TRBV5-1 and J is TRBJ2-1; 7 positions match TRBD1. Germline CDR1 and CDR2: SGHRS and YFSETQ. This CDR3 spans 15 amino acids. V was pared by 1 base and J by 8 bases, with 9 bases of the junction left unmatched. The CDR3 loop reads CASSLPGQANYEQFF. The CDR3 nucleotides read TGCGCCAGCAGCTTGCCCGGACAGGCGAACTATGAGCAGTTCTTC.